Listed below are T cell receptor beta chains from one sample, sequenced in a study of T cell responses to AZD1222 COVID-19 vaccine. Sequencing was performed with immunoSEQ multiplex PCR; in TCRdb, only in-frame clones are kept and a portion is missing. This table has under 200,000 clones, roughly 94% appearing once. Sequencing was performed on peripheral blood, taken 28 days after the second AZD1222 dose. The receptors stem from an adult who received the AZD1222 COVID-19 vaccine. The CDR3 runs from the conserved cysteine through the conserved F or W. The order of the fields is J gene, D gene, clone size, V gene, CDR3 DNA, CDR3 protein. The D gene is left open where the match is weak. Size values are once, few and many counts, or a class for expanded clones, and some rows have none.

>TRBJ1-3|.|once|TRBV5-6
TGTGCCAGCAGCTTGGACCCACGGTCGGGGGTTGGAAACACCATATATTTT
CASSLDPRSGVGNTIYF
>TRBJ1-1|.|.|TRBV18
TGTGCCAGCTCACCCTCCTCCGTAGGGATGTACACTGAAGCTTTCTTT
CASSPSSVGMYTEAFF
>TRBJ2-6|TRBD1|.|TRBV9
TGTGCCAGCAGCGCTGGGGACAGGCGTTACTCTGGGGCCAACGTCCTGACTTTC
CASSAGDRRYSGANVLTF
>TRBJ1-2|.|few|TRBV19
TGTGCCAGTAGTATTCTCGGCACACTTAACTATGGCTACACCTTC
CASSILGTLNYGYTF
>TRBJ1-5|.|.|TRBV6-4
TGTGCCAGCAATGGTTCCGCGGGGTTAGGGGATCAGCCCCAGCATTTT
CASNGSAGLGDQPQHF
>TRBJ2-1|.|once|TRBV5-5
TGTGCCAGCAGCTTGGTAGGGAGTACTGCCTACAATGAGCAGTTCTTC
CASSLVGSTAYNEQFF
>TRBJ1-1|TRBD1|.|TRBV5-1
TGCGCCAGCAGCTTGGGTGACAGGGGAACTGAAGCTTTCTTT
CASSLGDRGTEAFF
>TRBJ1-1|.|.|TRBV2
TGTGCCAGCAGTGACAGGGTCCCCACTGAAGCTTTCTTT
CASSDRVPTEAFF
>TRBJ2-2|TRBD2|.|TRBV5-1
TGCGCCAGCAGCTGGGGTCTAGCGGGAGTTACGGGGGAGCTGTTTTTT
CASSWGLAGVTGELFF
>TRBJ1-3|.|.|TRBV7-2
TGTGCCAGCAGCTTAGCGGCAGGGGGAAACACCATATATTTT
CASSLAAGGNTIYF
>TRBJ2-3|TRBD1|.|TRBV30
TGTGCCTGGAGTGCCGGGACAGAGCAGTATTTT
CAWSAGTEQYF
>TRBJ2-1|TRBD2|.|TRBV27
TGTGCCAGCACCTCTAGACTAGCGGAAACCTACAATGAGCAGTTCTTC
CASTSRLAETYNEQFF
>TRBJ2-1|.|.|TRBV13
TGTGCCAGCAGCTCGGTAGAACAGGGCCAAAATGAGCAGTTCTTC
CASSSVEQGQNEQFF
>TRBJ2-7|.|.|TRBV6-6
TGTGCCAGTAAGACCGAATCCTCCTACGAGCAGTACTTC
CASKTESSYEQYF